Given below is one T cell receptor beta chain in context. The sample belongs to a study of Ad26.COV2.S vaccination and SARS-CoV-2 variants. Treatment of the sample: roughly 18 received Ad26.COV2.S at low or high dose, single or two shots; 5 received placebo; per-sample allocation not given. The study sampled participants on day 63 after the first vaccine or placebo injection. Trimming pared 1 base from V and 4 bases from J, leaving 14 bases between. This CDR3 spans 16 amino acids. Germline V gives CDR1 SGDLS, CDR2 YYNGEE. Generated by immunoSEQ multiplex PCR, the TCRdb table keeps only in-frame clones and is missing some. Of roughly 380,000 clones listed, roughly 90% are singletons.

The source of this sequence is a person between 18 and 65 years old who received the Ad26.COV2.S COVID-19 vaccine or a placebo. The chain has TRBV9 and TRBJ2-2, with D unresolved. The material sequenced was peripheral blood, taken in a trial of Ad26.COV2.S vaccine versus placebo. The CDR3 loop reads CASSVSRKSLTGELFF. Here the CDR3 DNA reads TGTGCCAGCAGCGTATCCCGAAAGTCACTCACCGGGGAGCTGTTTTTT. Variable domain in full (rest from reference TRBV9 and TRBJ2-2): DSGVTQTPKHLITATGQRVTLRCSPRSGDLSVYWYQQSLDQGLQFLIQYYNGEERAKGNILERFSAQQFPDLHSELNLSSLELGDSALYFCASSVSRKSLTGELFFGEGSRLTVL.